What follows are 11 T cell receptor beta chains derived from one specimen sequenced in a study of blood T cell repertoires in COVID-19. Profiled with immunoSEQ multiplex PCR; TCRdb holds only in-frame clones, not every one. The sample yields about 69,000 clones, 82% seen once. Sequencing was performed on peripheral blood. Receptors were obtained from a human donor in a cohort sampled during active COVID-19.

This chain uses TRBV7-8 with TRBJ2-1; the match to TRBD2 covers 7 bases. Trimming removed 4 bases from V and 0 bases from J; junction bases left unmatched: 9. CDR3 length: 17 residues. Germline V lookup: CDR1 SGHVS, CDR2 FQNEAQ. The CDR3 coding sequence is TGTGCCAGCAGCTCCCCGACTAGCCCGAGCTCCTACAATGAGCAGTTCTTC. Translation: CASSSPTSPSSYNEQFF.

A single count supports this clone. This rearrangement joins TRBV29-1 to TRBJ1-2; 7 nucleotides line up with TRBD1. Trimming took 3 bases from V and 2 from J; bases not matched to a gene: 6. Germline CDR1 and CDR2: SQVTM and ANQGSEA. The CDR3 is 14 residues long. This CDR3 is CSVDQTGSNYGYTF. The CDR3 region has the DNA TGCAGCGTTGATCAGACAGGGTCGAACTATGGCTACACCTTC.

This chain uses TRBV5-1 with TRBJ1-2; 11 bases align to TRBD1. The CDR3 has 14 amino acids. With V trimmed by 8 bases and J by 2 bases, 5 bases remained unmatched. CDR1 SGHRS and CDR2 YFSETQ come from the germline V gene. CDR3 bases: TGCGCCAGTTCGGGACAGGGGGTAAACTATGGCTACACCTTC. This translates into CASSGQGVNYGYTF.

The V call is TRBV5-4, the J call TRBJ1-4, with D possibly matching TRBD1 (6 bases). The V and J ends lost 4 bases and 5 bases respectively, with 12 bases between them. This CDR3 region has 14 residues. Germline lookup yields CDR1 SGHNT and CDR2 YYREEE (reference sequence). Written as DNA, the CDR3 is TGTGCCAGCAGCCCCGGACAGTTAAATGAAAAACTGTTTTTT. Translated: CASSPGQLNEKLFF.

The chain recombines TRBV19 with TRBJ2-7; D is unresolved. Germline CDR1 and CDR2: LNHDA and SQIVND (reference sequence). V gave up 2 bases and J gave up 1 base, with 12 bases separating them. The CDR3 is 15 residues long. CDR3 sequence: CASSIMPGSSYEQYF. The CDR3 DNA is TGTGCCAGTAGTATAATGCCCGGGTCTTCCTACGAGCAGTACTTC.

This chain links TRBV5-6 with TRBJ1-2, with a possible D match to TRBD1 (5 bases). The CDR3 consists of 13 residues. The V gene's germline CDR1 is SGHDT and CDR2 YYEEEE. Deletions cut 0 bases from V and 6 bases from J, with 9 bases between. The CDR3 region is CASSLDRTDGYTF. The CDR3 DNA reads TGTGCCAGCAGCTTGGACAGGACCGATGGCTACACCTTC. The full variable domain, with the rest looked up from reference TRBV5-6 and TRBJ1-2, is DAGVTQSPTHLIKTRGQQVTLRCSPKSGHDTVSWYQQALGQGPQFIFQYYEEEERQRGNFPDRFSGHQFPNYSSELNVNALLLGDSALYLCASSLDRTDGYTFGSGTRLTVV.

The chain couples TRBV7-9 to TRBJ2-1; 11 bases are shared with TRBD2. V was clipped by 6 bases and J by 6 bases; unmatched bases: 7. Germline CDR1 SEHNR, CDR2 FQNEAQ (reference sequence). The CDR3 length is 15 residues. CDR3 sequence (DNA): TGTGCCAGCAGTCGAAGACTAGCGGGGACCAATGAGCAGTTCTTC. Amino acid sequence: CASSRRLAGTNEQFF.

The chain links TRBV9 to TRBJ1-3, with TRBD1 identical over 12 bases. V was pared by 4 bases and J by 5 bases, with 7 bases of the junction left unmatched. Germline loops: CDR1 SGDLS, CDR2 YYNGEE. CDR3 length: 16 amino acids. In DNA, the CDR3 is TGTGCCAGCAGCAAGGGGACAGGGGGCTTTAGAAACACCATATATTTT. Amino acid sequence: CASSKGTGGFRNTIYF.

The CDR3 reads CASSLDGGTDTQYF. CDR3 DNA sequence: TGTGCCAGCAGCTTGGACGGGGGCACAGATACGCAGTATTTT. The chain recombines TRBV5-5 with TRBJ2-3, with a possible D match to TRBD2 (5 bases). The CDR3 consists of 14 residues. V lost 0 bases to trimming and J lost 1 base, with 6 bases between them. Germline V gene lookup returns CDR1 SGHKS and CDR2 YYEKEE (reference sequence). Full variable domain (missing parts from reference TRBV5-5 and TRBJ2-3): DAGVTQSPTHLIKTRGQQVTLRCSPISGHKSVSWYQQVLGQGPQFIFQYYEKEERGRGNFPDRFSARQFPNYSSELNVNALLLGDSALYLCASSLDGGTDTQYFGPGTRLTVL.

The chain carries TRBV6-1 and TRBJ2-1; weak D call: TRBD2 (5 bases). Trimming stripped 1 base from V and 0 bases from J, with 10 bases between. CDR1 is MNHNS, CDR2 SASEGT, per germline. The CDR3 consists of 16 residues. The CDR3, as DNA: TGTGCCAGCAGTGAAGTTTCGGGGAGCTCCTACAATGAGCAGTTCTTC. Protein: CASSEVSGSSYNEQFF.

The J gene is TRBJ2-7, the V gene TRBV5-1; TRBD1 matches at 9 bases. The length of the CDR3 is 12 residues. The junction had 1 base not matched to a gene; V was cut back by 3 bases and J by 6 bases. In germline, CDR1 is SGHRS, CDR2 YFSETQ. CDR3 region: CASSWGQGEQYF. CDR3 sequence (DNA): TGCGCCAGCAGCTGGGGACAGGGCGAGCAGTACTTC.